Presented here are 4 T cell receptor beta chains from one specimen sequenced in a study of T cell responses to AZD1222 COVID-19 vaccine (dated by TCRdb to about 2021). The sample's time point, from its label and the paper: baseline before first vaccination. Library creation used the immunoSEQ multiplex PCR assay. The immuneACCESS repertoire file appears here via TCRdb, limited to in-frame rearrangements. These files lack a portion of the clones; in checked studies, under half of the deficit traces to unresolved V genes, and the cause of the others is not known. This sample has approximately 140,000 clones in its table, and around 93% of those were observed once. The top ten hold approximately 2.8% of the sample. The sample consisted of peripheral blood, taken on day 0 of AZD1222 vaccination. The receptors were sampled from an adult in good health.

As regards this clone: Compared with germline, one end of the junction differs, possibly owing to a read error. This chain uses TRBV28 with TRBJ1-6; tentatively, D is TRBD1 (6 bases). Per germline, CDR1 MDHEN and CDR2 SYDVKM. The CDR3 runs to 14 residues. The CDR3 reads CGSWGAASNSPLHF. The CDR3, as DNA: TGTGGCAGCTGGGGGGCGGCCAGCAATTCACCCCTCCACTTT.

This chain connects TRBV12-3 or TRBV12-4 to TRBJ1-6, with D possibly TRBD1 on 5 matching bases. The V and J ends lost 5 bases and 15 bases respectively, with 14 bases between them. The CDR3 covers 12 residues. Written as DNA, the CDR3 is TGTGCCAGCAGTCGGGACCGCCTAGACCTCCACTTT. It yields the protein CASSRDRLDLHF.

A remark on this clone: Other DNA sequences from this sample encode an identical CDR3 as well. The chain recombines TRBV2 with TRBJ2-7; D gene ambiguous. There are 11 residues in the CDR3. Trimming pared 2 bases from V and 6 bases from J, leaving 5 bases between. CDR1 is SNHLY, CDR2 FYNNEI, per germline. The CDR3 coding sequence is TGTGCCAGCAGTGAACTTGTCGAGCAGTACTTC. It is translated as CASSELVEQYF.

The chain joins TRBV7-6 to TRBJ2-7, with D perhaps TRBD1 or TRBD2 (5 bases each). Deletions cut 3 bases from V and 6 bases from J, with 9 bases between. Germline CDR1 SGHVS, CDR2 FNYEAQ. The CDR3 sequence is 12 residues long. CDR3 bases: TGTGCCAGCAGCTTCCCAGGGACCGAGCAGTACTTC. Protein: CASSFPGTEQYF.